Below are 29 T cell receptor beta chains sequenced from a single sample in a study of somatic mutations in cytotoxic T cells in rheumatoid arthritis. Assay used: immunoSEQ multiplex PCR; TCRdb lists only in-frame clones, some missing. The table has about 15,000 clones, 65% to 80% seen once; the top ten hold 10%. Specimen: CD8+ T cells sorted from blood. These receptors all come from an adult with rheumatoid arthritis.

The genes are TRBV4-3 and TRBJ2-3; D perhaps matches TRBD2 (6 bases). Per germline, CDR1 LGHNA and CDR2 YSLEER. The CDR3 is 17 residues long. The V end lost 0 bases, the J end lost 2 bases, and 15 bases lay between the germline ends. This CDR3 reads CASSQDLGGGDTDTQYF. The CDR3 DNA reads TGCGCCAGCAGCCAAGATCTTGGTGGCGGGGACACAGATACGCAGTATTTT.

This clone is medium-sized. This chain joins TRBV30 and TRBJ1-5; 8 bases fit TRBD1. With V trimmed by 1 base and J by 2 bases, 4 bases remained unmatched. The CDR3 runs 15 residues. Germline V gene lookup returns CDR1 GTSNPN and CDR2 SVGIG (reference sequence). The chain's CDR3 is CAWSASTGGNQPQHF. In DNA form, the CDR3 reads TGTGCCTGGAGTGCATCGACAGGGGGCAATCAGCCCCAGCATTTT.

This chain joins TRBV5-1 and TRBJ2-2, with 8 bases matching TRBD1. From germline, CDR1 is SGHRS and CDR2 YFSETQ. CDR3 length: 16 amino acids. V gave up 3 bases and J gave up 0 bases; unmatched junction bases: 4. The CDR3 loop is CASSSGQATNTGELFF. In DNA, the CDR3 is TGCGCCAGCAGCTCGGGACAGGCCACGAACACCGGGGAGCTGTTTTTT.

The V and J genes are TRBV10-3 and TRBJ1-6; D not resolved. The V gene's germline CDR1 is ENHRY and CDR2 SYGVKD. V was trimmed by 7 bases and J by 8 bases, leaving 12 bases between them. The CDR3 totals 13 residues. The chain's CDR3 is CAIMEEEDSPLHF. The CDR3 DNA sequence: TGTGCCATCATGGAGGAGGAGGATTCACCCCTCCACTTT.

This chain joins TRBV20-1 and TRBJ2-7; D call uncertain. The CDR3 runs to 11 residues. Between the trimmed V and J ends, which lost 3 bases and 6 bases, there was a span of 9 bases. CDR1 is DFQATT and CDR2 is SNEGSKA in the germline V gene (reference sequence). CDR3 DNA: TGCAGTGCTAGGGCGTCAGCCGAGCAGTACTTC. It codes for CSARASAEQYF.

This clone came up a few times. The V gene is TRBV4-2, the J gene TRBJ1-1; no definite D call. Germline CDR1 and CDR2: LGHNA and YNFKEQ. Trimming removed 1 base at V and 8 bases at J, with 11 bases between. CDR3 size: 13 residues. CDR3 in DNA: TGTGCCAGCAGCCAAGCGGAGTGGGCAGAAGCTTTCTTT. Protein: CASSQAEWAEAFF.

V is TRBV25-1 and J is TRBJ2-1; no firm D call. The germline gives CDR1 MGHDK, CDR2 SYGVNS. This CDR3 has 13 amino acids. V gave up 4 bases and J gave up 4 bases, with 8 bases separating them. The CDR3 DNA reads as TGTGCCAGCAGTGTCGCGGTATACAATGAGCAGTTCTTC. Encoded protein: CASSVAVYNEQFF.

The CDR3 DNA is TGTGCCAGCAGTTTATACCCGGGGCCCAATCAGCCCCAGCATTTT. Translation gives CASSLYPGPNQPQHF. The chain uses TRBV28 and TRBJ1-5, with a tentative D call TRBD1 (5 bases). The CDR3 covers 15 residues. The V gene lost 1 base and the J gene lost 3 bases, with 10 bases spanning the gap. Germline V lookup: CDR1 MDHEN, CDR2 SYDVKM. Based on the CDR3 plus reference TRBV28 and TRBJ1-5, the full variable domain is DVKVTQSSRYLVKRTGEKVFLECVQDMDHENMFWYRQDPGLGLRLIYFSYDVKMKEKGDIPEGYSVSREKKERFSLILESASTNQTSMYLCASSLYPGPNQPQHFGDGTRLSIL.

The V call is TRBV21-1, the J call TRBJ2-3; the table assigns TRBD1, which was not confirmed against the DNA. TRBV21-1 is reported as a pseudogene. CDR3 length: 11 residues. CDR3: CAPQSTDTQYF. The CDR3 nucleotides read TGTGCCCCCCAATCCACAGATACGCAGTATTTT.

This chain links TRBV6-5 with TRBJ2-2; no firm D call. Trimming took off 8 bases at V and 5 bases at J, with 15 bases between the two ends. The V gene's germline CDR1 is MNHEY and CDR2 SVGAGI. CDR3 length: 14 amino acids. The CDR3 loop is CASGNRALTGELFF. CDR3 nucleotides: TGTGCCAGCGGAAATAGAGCCTTAACCGGGGAGCTGTTTTTT.

The chain uses TRBV25-1 and TRBJ2-1; D not resolved. This CDR3 spans 17 amino acids. With 4 bases removed from V and 2 bases from J, the gap between germline ends came to 18 bases. Germline CDR1 is MGHDK and CDR2 is SYGVNS. This CDR3 is CASSGAYRNNPYNEQFF. The CDR3 DNA is TGTGCCAGCAGTGGGGCCTATCGCAATAATCCCTACAATGAGCAGTTCTTC.

A remark on this clone: At one end the junction does not follow the germline gene, possibly because of a read error. This chain joins TRBV27 and TRBJ1-2, with D tentatively TRBD1 (6 bases). This CDR3 has 17 residues. Germline V gene lookup returns CDR1 MNHEY and CDR2 SMNVEV (reference sequence). The CDR3 loop reads CASILMPTPTGNYGYTF. The CDR3 nucleotides read TGTGCCAGCATTTTAATGCCCACCCCAACAGGGAACTATGGCTACACCTTC.

The J gene is TRBJ1-3, the V gene TRBV5-4; D remains unclear. The V and J ends lost 0 bases and 1 base respectively, with 2 bases between them. The V gene's germline CDR1 is SGHNT and CDR2 YYREEE (reference sequence). The CDR3 covers 13 residues. In DNA form, the CDR3 reads TGTGCCAGCAGCTTGGATTCTGGAAACACCATATATTTT. The encoded protein is CASSLDSGNTIYF. Full variable domain (remainder filled in from reference TRBV5-4 and TRBJ1-3): ETGVTQSPTHLIKTRGQQVTLRCSSQSGHNTVSWYQQALGQGPQFIFQYYREEENGRGNFPPRFSGLQFPNYSSELNVNALELDDSALYLCASSLDSGNTIYFGEGSWLTVV.

This clone was observed a few times. The gene calls are TRBV10-1 and TRBJ1-1, with D uncertain. Trimming removed 3 bases at V and 10 bases at J, with 15 bases between. Germline-derived CDR1 and CDR2 are WNHNN and SYGVQD (reference sequence). The CDR3 has 13 amino acids. The CDR3 loop reads CASSERTALLAFF. DNA for the CDR3: TGCGCCAGCAGTGAACGTACGGCTCTATTAGCTTTCTTT.

The V gene is TRBV6-5, the J gene TRBJ2-2; 11 bases are shared with TRBD1. The CDR3 loop spans 15 amino acids. CDR1 MNHEY and CDR2 SVGAGI come from the germline V gene. The ends lost 2 bases at V and 4 bases at J; junction bases unmatched: 0. The CDR3 region is CASSYGTGGTGELFF. As DNA, the CDR3 is TGTGCCAGCAGTTACGGGACAGGGGGCACCGGGGAGCTGTTTTTT.

This chain links TRBV7-9 with TRBJ2-7; 7 bases line up with TRBD1. V lost 4 bases to trimming and J lost 6 bases; unmatched junction nucleotides: 3. CDR3 size: 12 residues. Germline loops: CDR1 SEHNR, CDR2 FQNEAQ (reference sequence). CDR3 residues: CASSSGDSEQYF. CDR3 in DNA: TGTGCCAGCAGCTCAGGGGACAGCGAGCAGTACTTC. The whole variable domain, remainder taken from reference TRBV7-9 and TRBJ2-7, is DTGVSQNPRHKITKRGQNVTFRCDPISEHNRLYWYRQTLGQGPEFLTYFQNEAQLEKSRLLSDRFSAERPKGSFSTLEIQRTEQGDSAMYLCASSSGDSEQYFGPGTRLTVT.

This clone showed up just a few times. V is TRBV2 and J is TRBJ2-2; TRBD1 matches 9 bases. V was clipped by 7 bases and J by 5 bases; unmatched bases: 2. Germline CDR1 is SNHLY and CDR2 is FYNNEI. This CDR3 is 13 amino acids long. The CDR3 DNA reads as TGTGCCAGCACCGGACAGGGGACCGGGGAGCTGTTTTTT. This translates into CASTGQGTGELFF.

The CDR3 region has the DNA TGTGCCAGCAGCTTGGATGTCTTTAATGAGCAGTTCTTC. Translating gives CASSLDVFNEQFF. The chain couples TRBV7-3 to TRBJ2-1; the D is unclear. The CDR3 is made up of 13 amino acids. CDR1 and CDR2 (germline): SGHTA, FQGTGA. Trimming removed 3 bases at V and 7 bases at J, with 10 bases between. Filled out from reference TRBV7-3 and TRBJ2-1, the complete variable domain reads GAGVSQTPSNKVTEKGKYVELRCDPISGHTALYWYRQSLGQGPEFLIYFQGTGAADDSGLPNDRFFAVRPEGSVSTLKIQRTERGDSAVYLCASSLDVFNEQFFGPGTRLTVL.

V gene TRBV19 combines with J gene TRBJ2-3; maybe TRBD1 (6 bases). Germline V gene sequence: CDR1 LNHDA, CDR2 SQIVND (reference sequence). CDR3 length: 15 amino acids. Deletions cut 5 bases from V and 4 bases from J, with 16 bases between. In DNA form, the CDR3 reads TGTGCCAGTAGTGGCAGGGGCGCGGGTGCAGATACGCAGTATTTT. Protein product: CASSGRGAGADTQYF.

The rearrangement uses TRBV6-5 and TRBJ2-2; D not certain. Germline lookup yields CDR1 MNHEY and CDR2 SVGAGI. Trimming took 8 bases from V and 7 from J, leaving 8 bases between them. The CDR3 spans 11 residues. The CDR3 region is CASQSGGELFF. CDR3 DNA sequence: TGTGCCAGCCAAAGTGGCGGGGAGCTGTTTTTT.

This clone was found a few times. This chain connects TRBV15 to TRBJ1-1; a possible D gene is TRBD1 (5 bases). Germline V lookup: CDR1 LNHNV, CDR2 YYDKDF (reference sequence). Trimming left V 6 bases short and J 1 base short, with 9 bases between. The CDR3 consists of 13 residues. This CDR3 reads CATRLDRNTEAFF. CDR3 nucleotide sequence: TGTGCCACCAGACTAGACAGGAACACTGAAGCTTTCTTT.

The chain has TRBV27 and TRBJ2-1; 7 positions agree with TRBD2. CDR1 and CDR2 from the germline V gene are MNHEY and SMNVEV (reference sequence). Losses at the gene ends were 0 bases for V and 9 bases for J; bases not matched to a gene: 14. CDR3 length: 17 residues. The CDR3 reads CASSLSILAAPGGEQFF. The CDR3 DNA is TGTGCCAGCAGTTTATCGATTCTAGCGGCGCCTGGGGGTGAGCAGTTCTTC.

This chain uses TRBV12-5 with TRBJ2-7; D perhaps matches TRBD2 (6 bases). Trimming took 1 base from V and 6 from J, leaving 10 bases between them. Germline CDR1 reads LGHNT; CDR2 reads FRNRAP. This CDR3 spans 13 amino acids. The CDR3 coding sequence is TGTGCTAGTGGTTTGGGGGGAGGCGGCGAGCAGTACTTC. Amino acids: CASGLGGGGEQYF. The variable domain in full, completed from reference TRBV12-5 and TRBJ2-7, reads DARVTQTPRHKVTEMGQEVTMRCQPILGHNTVFWYRQTMMQGLELLAYFRNRAPLDDSGMPKDRFSAEMPDATLATLKIQPSEPRDSAVYFCASGLGGGGEQYFGPGTRLTVT.

This clone is medium-sized within its sample. V is TRBV6-1 and J is TRBJ1-1; no clear D gene. The CDR3 is 13 residues long. Germline V gives CDR1 MNHNS, CDR2 SASEGT. Between the trimmed V and J ends, which lost 1 base and 1 base, there was a span of 4 bases. The CDR3: CASSEGPNTEAFF. CDR3 bases: TGTGCCAGCAGTGAAGGACCGAACACTGAAGCTTTCTTT.

This clone was observed a handful of times. This rearrangement joins TRBV9 to TRBJ1-4, with 8 bases lining up with TRBD1. CDR1 and CDR2 from the germline V gene are SGDLS and YYNGEE. The CDR3 is made up of 15 amino acids. The J segment lost 7 bases and the V segment lost 0 bases, leaving 5 bases of the junction unmatched. The CDR3 DNA reads TGTGCCAGCAGCGTAGATTGGCAGGGGGCTGAAAAACTGTTTTTT. This codes for CASSVDWQGAEKLFF.

V gene TRBV10-3 combines with J gene TRBJ1-1, with 9 bases that match TRBD1. V lost 4 bases, J lost 0 bases, and 9 bases stayed unmatched. The CDR3 sequence is 17 residues long. Germline V gives CDR1 ENHRY, CDR2 SYGVKD. The CDR3 sequence: CAISVSGTGPMNTEAFF. Here the CDR3 DNA reads TGTGCCATCAGTGTAAGCGGGACAGGGCCCATGAACACTGAAGCTTTCTTT.

This clone showed up just once. The gene calls are TRBV7-8 and TRBJ2-7, with D possibly matching TRBD1 (5 bases). V dropped 6 bases and J dropped 12 bases, with 21 bases sitting between them. CDR1 and CDR2 from the germline V gene are SGHVS and FQNEAQ. This CDR3 is built from 13 residues. The CDR3, as DNA: TGTGCCAGCAGACGCTCCCAACAGGAGAAAGGGTACTTC. Protein: CASRRSQQEKGYF. Based on the CDR3 plus reference TRBV7-8 and TRBJ2-7, the full variable domain is GAGVSQSPRYKVAKRGQDVALRCDPISGHVSLFWYQQALGQGPEFLTYFQNEAQLDKSGLPSDRFFAERPEGSVSTLKIQRTQQEDSAVYLCASRRSQQEKGYFGPGTRLTVT.

The chain recombines TRBV5-8 with TRBJ1-1, with a weak D call TRBD1 (5 bases). The germline V gene encodes CDR1 SGHTS and CDR2 YDEGEE. This CDR3 spans 14 amino acids. V gave up 1 base and J gave up 3 bases, with 10 bases separating them. The CDR3 nucleotides read TGTGCCAGCAGCTTGCGAGGGGAGGACACTGAAGCTTTCTTT. It is translated as CASSLRGEDTEAFF.

The chain is built from TRBV6-1 and TRBJ2-2, with TRBD1 identical over 7 bases. The V and J ends lost 4 bases and 6 bases, in that order; junction bases with no gene match: 8. The CDR3 consists of 15 residues. The germline V gene encodes CDR1 MNHNS and CDR2 SASEGT. DNA of the CDR3: TGTGCCAGCAGTGCCGACAGGGTCAATTCCGGGGAGCTGTTTTTT. Its protein product is CASSADRVNSGELFF.